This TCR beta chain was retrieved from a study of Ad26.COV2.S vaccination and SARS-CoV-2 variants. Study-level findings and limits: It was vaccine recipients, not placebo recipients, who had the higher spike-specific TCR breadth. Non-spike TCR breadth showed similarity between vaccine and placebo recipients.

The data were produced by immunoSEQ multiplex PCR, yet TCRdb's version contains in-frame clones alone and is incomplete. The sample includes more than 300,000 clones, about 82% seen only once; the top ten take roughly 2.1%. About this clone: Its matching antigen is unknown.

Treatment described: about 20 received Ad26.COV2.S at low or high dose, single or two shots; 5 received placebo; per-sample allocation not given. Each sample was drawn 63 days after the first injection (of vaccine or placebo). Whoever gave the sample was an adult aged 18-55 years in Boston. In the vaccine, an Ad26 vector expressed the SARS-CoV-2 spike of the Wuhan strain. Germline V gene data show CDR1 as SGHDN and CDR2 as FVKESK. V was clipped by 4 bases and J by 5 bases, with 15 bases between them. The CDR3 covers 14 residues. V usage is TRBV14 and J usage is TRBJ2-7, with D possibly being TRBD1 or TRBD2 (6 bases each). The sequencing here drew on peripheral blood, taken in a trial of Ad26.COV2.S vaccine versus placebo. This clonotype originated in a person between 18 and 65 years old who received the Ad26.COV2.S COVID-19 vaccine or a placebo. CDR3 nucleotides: TGTGCCAGCAGCCTCGGTGGGGGGACACACGAGCAGTACTTC. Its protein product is CASSLGGGTHEQYF.